Presented here are 32 T cell receptor beta chains from one specimen sequenced in a study of cytomegalovirus exposure and HLA in healthy donors. The study ran its PCR with 60 Vbeta and 13 Jbeta primers. The assay was immunoSEQ multiplex PCR, and TCRdb's table has in-frame clones only and misses some. The top ten hold about 5% of the sample, which has some 150,000 clones, around nine tenths seen once. The source material was PBMCs. Every receptor here comes from a woman between 25 and 40 years old in good health and CMV-seronegative.

The chain employs TRBV5-1 and TRBJ1-2, with 12 bases matching TRBD1. Germline CDR1 is SGHRS and CDR2 is YFSETQ. CDR3 length equals 15 residues. V dropped 0 bases and J dropped 10; count of bases not matched to a gene: 7. The chain's CDR3 is CASSLGPSGQGAYTF. Written as DNA, the CDR3 is TGCGCCAGCAGCTTGGGGCCTTCGGGACAGGGGGCCTACACCTTC. Drawing the rest from reference TRBV5-1 and TRBJ1-2, the complete variable domain is KAGVTQTPRYLIKTRGQQVTLSCSPISGHRSVSWYQQTPGQGLQFLFEYFSETQRNKGNFPGRFSGRQFSNSRSEMNVSTLELGDSALYLCASSLGPSGQGAYTFGSGTRLTVV.

Only a few counts were recorded for this clone. The chain couples TRBV5-5 to TRBJ1-4; 8 bases line up with TRBD1. J lost 5 bases, V lost 4 bases, and 7 bases had no gene match. CDR1 is SGHKS, CDR2 YYEKEE, per germline (reference sequence). The CDR3 loop spans 15 amino acids. The CDR3 DNA reads as TGTGCCAGCAGCACTCAGACAGGGGTAAATGAAAAACTGTTTTTT. This gives the protein CASSTQTGVNEKLFF.

The rearrangement links TRBV7-3 to TRBJ1-1; D remains unclear. Per the germline V gene, CDR1 is SGHTA and CDR2 is FQGTGA. The CDR3 has 14 amino acids. Deletions cut 0 bases from V and 0 bases from J, with 5 bases between. The CDR3 coding sequence is TGTGCCAGCAGCTTAACACCTATGAACACTGAAGCTTTCTTT. It encodes CASSLTPMNTEAFF.

This clone was observed once. V is TRBV28 and J is TRBJ2-7; 9 bases line up with TRBD1. CDR3 length: 14 residues. J lost 4 bases, V lost 5 bases, and 6 bases had no gene match. Germline V lookup: CDR1 MDHEN, CDR2 SYDVKM. Written as DNA, the CDR3 is TGTGCCAGCAGTGCTCGAGGACAGGGGTACGAGCAGTACTTC. Residues: CASSARGQGYEQYF.

The V call is TRBV7-9, the J call TRBJ2-3, with 8 bases identical to TRBD2. CDR3 length: 18 residues. Trimming removed 3 bases from V and 2 bases from J; junction bases left unmatched: 13. Per germline, CDR1 SEHNR and CDR2 FQNEAQ (reference sequence). CDR3 nucleotides: TGTGCCAGCAGCTTTTCCGTCAGCGGGGGTGACCCCACAGATACGCAGTATTTT. The encoded protein is CASSFSVSGGDPTDTQYF.

A single count supports this clone. The chain links TRBV9 to TRBJ1-1; a possible D gene is TRBD1 (5 bases). V lost 4 bases, J lost 6 bases, and 16 bases lay in between. CDR3 length: 14 residues. Germline V gene lookup returns CDR1 SGDLS and CDR2 YYNGEE. The CDR3 DNA is TGTGCCAGCAGCCCAGGATCGTGGGGGGCTGAAGCTTTCTTT. It translates to CASSPGSWGAEAFF.

The J gene is TRBJ1-5, the V gene TRBV28; no firm D call. Germline V gives CDR1 MDHEN, CDR2 SYDVKM. The V and J ends lost 11 bases and 4 bases respectively, with 12 bases between them. The CDR3 contains 12 residues. Here the CDR3 reads CASRDNNQPQHF. The CDR3 DNA follows: TGTGCCTCTAGAGATAATAATCAGCCCCAGCATTTT.

In its sample, this clone was seen once. The gene calls are TRBV6-5 and TRBJ2-1; no firm D call. This CDR3 comprises 14 residues. From germline, CDR1 is MNHEY and CDR2 SVGAGI. The ends were cut back, 5 bases at V and 3 bases at J, with 11 bases in the middle. The CDR3 reads CASSSGPLYNEQFF. In nucleotides, the CDR3 is TGTGCCAGCAGTAGTGGCCCCCTCTACAATGAGCAGTTCTTC.

This rearrangement joins TRBV4-1 to TRBJ2-1; 7 bases agree with TRBD2. The CDR3 spans 18 residues. The V gene's germline CDR1 is MGHRA and CDR2 YSYEKL. Trimming cost V 3 bases and J 10 bases; bases outside gene matches: 21. CDR3: CASSQEVRRGSVGGEQFF. The CDR3 DNA reads TGCGCCAGCAGCCAGGAAGTTCGGCGGGGGTCGGTTGGGGGGGAGCAGTTCTTC.

CDR3 nucleotide sequence: TGTGCCAGCAGCGACGCCAAGGACAGGTTAGGCAATGAGCAGTTCTTC. It is translated as CASSDAKDRLGNEQFF. This chain joins TRBV5-5 and TRBJ2-1; 7 positions agree with TRBD1. The V gene's germline CDR1 is SGHKS and CDR2 YYEKEE (reference sequence). V dropped 4 bases and J dropped 6; count of bases not matched to a gene: 13. The CDR3 contains 16 residues. The entire variable domain, with the rest obtained from reference TRBV5-5 and TRBJ2-1, is as follows: DAGVTQSPTHLIKTRGQQVTLRCSPISGHKSVSWYQQVLGQGPQFIFQYYEKEERGRGNFPDRFSARQFPNYSSELNVNALLLGDSALYLCASSDAKDRLGNEQFFGPGTRLTVL.

This chain connects TRBV7-6 to TRBJ2-3; 15 nucleotides line up with TRBD2. V lost 5 bases and J lost 8; bases outside the gene matches: 8. The CDR3 runs 16 residues. CDR1 SGHVS and CDR2 FNYEAQ come from the germline V gene. The DNA of the CDR3 is TGTGCCAGCAGCCCAGGACTAGCGGGGGGGCGAGGTACGCAGTATTTT. Amino acid sequence: CASSPGLAGGRGTQYF.

The rearrangement joins TRBV7-2 to TRBJ1-5; TRBD1 is a possible D gene (5 bases). V was pared by 3 bases and J by 5 bases, with 8 bases between. The CDR3 contains 13 residues. CDR1 and CDR2 from the germline V gene are SGHTA and FQGNSA. The CDR3 DNA sequence: TGTGCCAGCAGCTTTGGCAGGGATCAGCCCCAGCATTTT. This encodes CASSFGRDQPQHF.

The chain recombines TRBV15 with TRBJ2-7; 11 bases fit TRBD2. The length of the CDR3 is 13 residues. The J segment lost 1 base and the V segment lost 9 bases, leaving 2 bases of the junction unmatched. The V gene's germline CDR1 is LNHNV and CDR2 YYDKDF (reference sequence). The CDR3 sequence: CATGTSGSYEQYF. The CDR3 DNA sequence: TGTGCCACTGGGACTAGCGGTTCCTACGAGCAGTACTTC.

V and J are TRBV13 and TRBJ2-5; TRBD2 agrees at 9 bases. CDR1 and CDR2 (germline): PRHDT, FYEKMQ (reference sequence). CDR3 length: 14 residues. The J segment lost 2 bases and the V segment lost 5 bases, leaving 3 bases of the junction unmatched. CDR3 amino acids: CASSLSGGQETQYF. The CDR3 DNA follows: TGTGCCAGCAGCCTCAGCGGGGGGCAAGAGACCCAGTACTTC.

To note about this clone: An end of the junction does not agree with germline; a read error may underlie this. The chain has TRBV7-2 and TRBJ1-1; D is perhaps TRBD1 (5 bases). The germline CDR1 and CDR2 sequences are SGHTA and FQGNSA. This CDR3 region has 12 residues. Written as DNA, the CDR3 is TGTGCCAGCAGATTAGGTCCAGGGCATGCTTTCTTT. This codes for CASRLGPGHAFF.

This chain uses TRBV11-3 with TRBJ2-3; 9 positions agree with TRBD1. The length of the CDR3 is 15 residues. CDR1 and CDR2 from the germline V gene are SGHNT and YENEEA. J was trimmed by 0 bases and V by 5 bases; bases with no gene match: 3. CDR3 coding DNA: TGTGCCAGCAGCCGGGGACAGGGTAGCACAGATACGCAGTATTTT. Translated, it gives CASSRGQGSTDTQYF.

This clone was observed a single time. The gene calls are TRBV18 and TRBJ1-1; D is unresolved. Looked up from germline, CDR1 is KGHSH and CDR2 is LQKENI. V lost 6 bases and J 1 base, leaving 15 bases between the germline ends. CDR3 length: 15 amino acids. CDR3 sequence (DNA): TGTGCCAGCTCCCCAACCCTGGAGGCGAACACTGAAGCTTTCTTT. Amino acids: CASSPTLEANTEAFF.

V gene TRBV28 combines with J gene TRBJ2-1; 11 nucleotides align to TRBD2. J gave up 4 bases and V 4 bases, and 6 bases lay outside the gene matches. Germline lookup yields CDR1 MDHEN and CDR2 SYDVKM. The CDR3 consists of 16 residues. This chain's CDR3 is CASSSSSGRIYNEQFF. The DNA for the CDR3 is TGTGCCAGCAGTTCGTCTAGCGGGAGGATTTACAATGAGCAGTTCTTC.

V and J are TRBV7-8 and TRBJ2-7; D might be TRBD2 (5 bases). The CDR3 spans 14 residues. In germline, CDR1 is SGHVS, CDR2 FQNEAQ. Trimming removed 2 bases at V and 4 bases at J, with 12 bases between. The CDR3 spells CASSLPPEGYEQYF. In DNA form, the CDR3 reads TGTGCCAGCAGCTTACCCCCAGAGGGATACGAGCAGTACTTC.

The gene calls are TRBV5-4 and TRBJ1-2; D is undetermined. Deletions cut 3 bases from V and 2 bases from J, with 17 bases between. Per the germline V gene, CDR1 is SGHNT and CDR2 is YYREEE (reference sequence). The CDR3 sequence is 16 residues long. The CDR3 bases are TGTGCCAGCAGCTCCGGACTGCTTCTCCTCAACTATGGCTACACCTTC. It codes for CASSSGLLLLNYGYTF. Drawing the rest from reference TRBV5-4 and TRBJ1-2, the complete variable domain is ETGVTQSPTHLIKTRGQQVTLRCSSQSGHNTVSWYQQALGQGPQFIFQYYREEENGRGNFPPRFSGLQFPNYSSELNVNALELDDSALYLCASSSGLLLLNYGYTFGSGTRLTVV.

CDR3 bases: TGTGCCAGCAGCTTAGGCTGGCAGGGGAATGAGCAGTTCTTC. Encoded protein: CASSLGWQGNEQFF. The chain joins TRBV9 to TRBJ2-1; possible D gene TRBD1, 6 bases. Per the germline V gene, CDR1 is SGDLS and CDR2 is YYNGEE. V was shortened by 4 bases and J by 7 bases, with 15 bases between the two germline ends. The CDR3 runs to 14 residues.

The rearrangement joins TRBV28 to TRBJ1-3, with a weak D call TRBD1 (5 bases). CDR1 and CDR2 (germline): MDHEN, SYDVKM. CDR3 size: 15 residues. Trimming took off 5 bases at V and 6 bases at J, with 17 bases between the two ends. CDR3 residues: CASSVYPGGLNTIYF. The CDR3 bases are TGTGCCAGCAGTGTCTACCCCGGGGGGTTAAACACCATATATTTT.

This clone was seen once. The genes are TRBV19 and TRBJ1-5; D is uncertain. The CDR3 length is 14 residues. The germline V and J ends were trimmed by 4 bases and 5 bases, with 12 bases remaining between them. Germline values: CDR1 LNHDA, CDR2 SQIVND (reference sequence). As DNA, the CDR3 is TGTGCCAGTAGTAGGACCCGCGGGTATCAGCCCCAGCATTTT. The encoded protein is CASSRTRGYQPQHF.

This chain connects TRBV19 to TRBJ1-5; 8 nucleotides match TRBD1. After removal of 4 bases from V and 1 base from J, the junction contained 6 bases not matched to a gene. The CDR3 is 16 residues long. CDR1 and CDR2 (germline): LNHDA, SQIVND (reference sequence). The chain's CDR3 is CASSRDRGASNQPQHF. The CDR3, as DNA: TGTGCCAGTAGTAGAGACAGGGGAGCGAGCAATCAGCCCCAGCATTTT.

The chain carries TRBV5-1 and TRBJ2-2; a possible D gene is TRBD2 (5 bases). The CDR3 runs 21 residues. Germline CDR1 reads SGHRS; CDR2 reads YFSETQ. V gave up 4 bases and J gave up 1 base, with 29 bases separating them. The CDR3 nucleotides read TGCGCCAGCAGCCCAGGACGACTAATTCCGGGGTCTAGAAAGAACACCGGGGAGCTGTTTTTT. Residues: CASSPGRLIPGSRKNTGELFF.

The chain combines TRBV5-1 with TRBJ2-5, with a possible D match to TRBD1 (7 bases). V shed 4 bases and J shed 5 bases, with 30 bases lying between them. Germline V gene lookup returns CDR1 SGHRS and CDR2 YFSETQ. The CDR3 has 19 amino acids. The CDR3 loop is CASSVGDRALRLVTETQYF. As DNA, the CDR3 is TGCGCCAGCAGCGTGGGTGACAGGGCCCTAAGACTAGTTACGGAGACCCAGTACTTC.

By sample fraction, this clone is medium-sized. The chain is built from TRBV25-1 and TRBJ1-4; TRBD1 aligns across 9 bases. With 4 bases clipped from V and 3 bases from J, the junction kept 3 bases outside the gene matches. From germline, CDR1 is MGHDK and CDR2 SYGVNS. CDR3 size: 15 residues. As DNA, the CDR3 is TGTGCCAGCAGTGGGAGACAGGGGGCTAATGAAAAACTGTTTTTT. As protein: CASSGRQGANEKLFF.

This rearrangement joins TRBV6-1 to TRBJ1-2, with 8 bases matching TRBD1. The CDR3 extends over 14 amino acids. Germline-derived CDR1 and CDR2 are MNHNS and SASEGT. V lost 6 bases to trimming and J lost 7 bases; unmatched junction nucleotides: 10. This CDR3 is CASSGQGAAGGYTF. DNA for the CDR3: TGTGCCAGCAGCGGACAGGGCGCGGCAGGTGGCTACACCTTC.

The chain couples TRBV28 to TRBJ2-2, with 7 bases identical to TRBD1. The length of the CDR3 is 14 residues. The V gene's germline CDR1 is MDHEN and CDR2 SYDVKM. Trimming removed 6 bases from V and 8 bases from J; junction bases left unmatched: 9. This CDR3 is CASRGTGVSGELFF. The CDR3 nucleotides are TGTGCCAGCAGGGGAACAGGGGTTTCGGGGGAGCTGTTTTTT.

J is TRBJ2-4 and V is TRBV28, with D possibly TRBD2 on 6 matching bases. Trimming pared 2 bases from V and 10 bases from J, leaving 18 bases between. The CDR3 runs to 15 residues. Germline lookup yields CDR1 MDHEN and CDR2 SYDVKM. CDR3 protein: CASSLLQTSEGIQYF. The CDR3 nucleotides are TGTGCCAGCAGTTTACTACAGACCTCGGAGGGTATTCAGTACTTC.

This clone was found once. The chain links TRBV25-1 to TRBJ2-1, with 9 bases matching TRBD2. Losses at the gene ends were 3 bases for V and 6 bases for J; bases not matched to a gene: 3. Germline V CDR1 and CDR2: MGHDK, SYGVNS. The CDR3 covers 14 residues. CDR3 sequence reads: CASSDVTSGNEQFF. DNA of the CDR3: TGTGCCAGCAGTGATGTGACTAGCGGCAATGAGCAGTTCTTC.

The genes are TRBV15 and TRBJ1-1; D is unclear. This CDR3 region has 14 residues. CDR1 and CDR2 (germline): LNHNV, YYDKDF (reference sequence). V dropped 0 bases and J dropped 5 bases, with 10 bases sitting between them. CDR3 sequence reads: CATSRDLRLTEAFF. The CDR3 DNA reads TGTGCCACCAGCAGAGATCTACGCCTAACTGAAGCTTTCTTT.